This T cell receptor beta chain was sequenced during a study of T cells expressing NK-cell markers. Study-wide context: Each TCR beta repertoire originated in sorted T cells that were CD3+CD56+NKG2C+, CD3+CD56+NKG2C- or CD3+CD56-NKG2C+.

Using the 5' RACE reads, TCRdb records one entry per CDR3 protein without DNA. Its listing shows about 160,000 distinct CDR3 sequences. General observations from the study: Six donors carried dominant NKG2C+ clonotypes that made up about 1.0-7.5% of their CD8+ T cells.

Details on this clonotype: Its specificity is not known.

The sample was blood T cells: a sorted CD56 or NKG2C T cell subset, CD4+ or CD8+ T cells, or bulk PBMC T cells (not recorded which). This receptor was taken from a man between 18 and 69 years old in good health.

CDR3 sequence reads: CAISETGNEQYF. This chain uses TRBV10-3 with TRBJ2-7; as DNA is missing, the TRBD1 call by TCRdb cannot be tested. The germline V gene encodes CDR1 ENHRY and CDR2 SYGVKD. CDR3 length equals 12 residues.